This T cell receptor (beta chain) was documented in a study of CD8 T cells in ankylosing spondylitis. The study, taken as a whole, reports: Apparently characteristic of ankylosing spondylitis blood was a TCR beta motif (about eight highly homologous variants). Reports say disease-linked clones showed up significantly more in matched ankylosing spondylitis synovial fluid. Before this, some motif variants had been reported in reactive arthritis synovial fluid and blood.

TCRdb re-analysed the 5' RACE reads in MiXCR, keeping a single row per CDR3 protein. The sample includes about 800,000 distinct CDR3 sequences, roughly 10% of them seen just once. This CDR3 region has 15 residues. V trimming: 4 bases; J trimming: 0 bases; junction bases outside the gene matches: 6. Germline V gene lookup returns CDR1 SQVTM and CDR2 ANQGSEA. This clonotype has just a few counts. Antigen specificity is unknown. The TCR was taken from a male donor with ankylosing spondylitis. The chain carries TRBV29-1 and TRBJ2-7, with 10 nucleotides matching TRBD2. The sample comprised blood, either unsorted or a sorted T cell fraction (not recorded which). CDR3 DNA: TGCAGCGTTGTTGGGACTAGCGAGAGCTCCTACGAGCAGTACTTC. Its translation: CSVVGTSESSYEQYF.